The clone carrying this T cell receptor (beta chain) came up a few times. Original processing notes: Reference gene primer amplification gave nucleated cell count estimates. Profiled with immunoSEQ multiplex PCR; TCRdb holds only in-frame clones, not every one. From that table come the V and J calls and clone size; the DNA was used to work out D and trimming. The top ten hold approximately 5% of the sample, which has 110,000 to 150,000 clones, 80% seen once. The record originates from a study of blood T cell repertoires in COVID-19. Across the study: Specimens from acute and convalescent COVID-19 originated in the United States, Italy and Spain. In each case, the material was cDNA or gDNA derived from T cells, B-cell-depleted T cells, or PBMCs.

Germline-derived CDR1 and CDR2 are MNHEY and SMNVEV (reference sequence). The length of the CDR3 is 14 residues. Germline trimming cut 7 bases from V and 7 bases from J; bases unmatched to any gene: 9. Sequenced material: peripheral blood. The chain joins TRBV27 to TRBJ1-2, with 10 bases matching TRBD1. This clonotype was sampled from a woman aged 50 to 65 with acute or convalescent COVID-19. CDR3 in DNA: TGTGCCAGCACCGGGAGACAGGGGGCGCTTGGCTACACCTTC. Translation gives CASTGRQGALGYTF.